These 2 T cell receptor beta chains originate from one sample sequenced in a study of blood T cell repertoires in COVID-19. Sequencing used immunoSEQ multiplex PCR; TCRdb keeps in-frame clones, though not all of them. This sample has 210,000 or so clones; about four fifths occur once, and the top ten carry approximately 5%. Sequencing was performed on PBMCs or T cells enriched from blood (not recorded which). The receptors stem from a woman between 45 and 60 years old who had been exposed to COVID-19.

The chain uses TRBV10-1 and TRBJ1-6, with a tentative D call TRBD1 (6 bases). The V and J ends lost 0 bases and 10 bases respectively, with 10 bases between them. CDR1 is WNHNN, CDR2 SYGVQD, per germline (reference sequence). The CDR3 totals 14 residues. This chain's CDR3 is CASSESKQGSPLHF. CDR3 in DNA: TGCGCCAGCAGTGAGTCGAAGCAGGGGTCACCCCTCCACTTT.

The V and J genes are TRBV6-5 and TRBJ1-1; D possibly corresponds to TRBD1 (5 bases). Between the trimmed V and J ends, which lost 0 bases and 4 bases, there was a span of 9 bases. The CDR3 has 14 amino acids. Germline loops: CDR1 MNHEY, CDR2 SVGAGI. The CDR3 loop reads CASSYSGGVTEAFF. In DNA, the CDR3 is TGTGCCAGCAGTTACTCGGGGGGAGTCACTGAAGCTTTCTTT.